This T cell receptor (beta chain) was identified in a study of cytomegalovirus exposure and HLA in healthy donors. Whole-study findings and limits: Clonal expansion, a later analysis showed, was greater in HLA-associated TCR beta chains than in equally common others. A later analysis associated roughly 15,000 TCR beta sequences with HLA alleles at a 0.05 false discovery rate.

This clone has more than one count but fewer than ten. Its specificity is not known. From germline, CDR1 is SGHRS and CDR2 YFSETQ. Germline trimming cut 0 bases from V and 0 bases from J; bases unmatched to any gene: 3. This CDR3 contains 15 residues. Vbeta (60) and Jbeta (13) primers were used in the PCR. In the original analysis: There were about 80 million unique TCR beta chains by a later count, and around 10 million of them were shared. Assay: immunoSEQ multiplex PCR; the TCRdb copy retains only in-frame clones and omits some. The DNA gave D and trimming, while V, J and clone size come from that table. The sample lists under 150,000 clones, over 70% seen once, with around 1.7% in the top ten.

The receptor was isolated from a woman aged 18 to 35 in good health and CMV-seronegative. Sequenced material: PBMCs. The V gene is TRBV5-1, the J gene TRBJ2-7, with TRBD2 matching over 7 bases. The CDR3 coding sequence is TGCGCCAGCAGCTTGGACGGGGGGATCTCCTACGAGCAGTACTTC. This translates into CASSLDGGISYEQYF. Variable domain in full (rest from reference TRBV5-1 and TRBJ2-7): KAGVTQTPRYLIKTRGQQVTLSCSPISGHRSVSWYQQTPGQGLQFLFEYFSETQRNKGNFPGRFSGRQFSNSRSEMNVSTLELGDSALYLCASSLDGGISYEQYFGPGTRLTVT.